The table lists the clone carrying this T cell receptor beta chain with a count of one. The identical CDR3 is also encoded by other nucleotide sequences in the sample. This sample was taken from a study of T cell changes during pregnancy in multiple sclerosis. The protocol was immunoSEQ multiplex PCR, while the TCRdb copy is restricted to in-frame clones and leaves out a portion. The sample has around 50,000 clones, roughly 89% seen once. Trimming removed 7 bases from V and 0 bases from J, with 10 bases in between. CDR1 LNHDA and CDR2 SQIVND come from the germline V gene (reference sequence). This CDR3 has 14 amino acids.

The source of this sequence is a human donor whose cells served as feeder cells for cultures in a pregnancy study. Sequenced: peripheral blood from another person, used as feeder cells. The chain links TRBV19 to TRBJ1-3, with D possibly being TRBD1 (6 bases). CDR3 in DNA: TGTGCCAGTACGAGGGGGGGCTCTGGAAACACCATATATTTT. It codes for CASTRGGSGNTIYF. Supplemented by reference TRBV19 and TRBJ1-3, the full variable domain reads DGGITQSPKYLFRKEGQNVTLSCEQNLNHDAMYWYRQDPGQGLRLIYYSQIVNDFQKGDIAEGYSVSREKKESFPLTVTSAQKNPTAFYLCASTRGGSGNTIYFGEGSWLTVV.